One and the same sample provided the 2 T cell receptor beta chains below, sequenced in a study of T cell responses to AZD1222 COVID-19 vaccine (dated by TCRdb to 2020 to 2023). Receptor amplification or capture employed the immunoSEQ multiplex PCR assay. What TCRdb holds here is the immuneACCESS table cut down to in-frame rearrangements. Part of the clones is not present; checked against another copy, under half of the missing clones reflect an unresolved V gene, and the others are unexplained. The sample has 140,000 to 150,000 clones on record, around 90% of them singletons. In total, the top ten clones hold 6.5% to 8% of the sample. The time point label, read with the paper, signifies: about 28 days (+/-7) after the second vaccine dose. The sample's treatment or condition label, decoded: meningococcal conjugate vaccine given as trial control. Sequencing was performed on peripheral blood, taken 28 days after the second dose of the MenACWY control vaccine. The source of these receptors is an adult who received the MenACWY meningococcal vaccine as a control.

The gene calls are TRBV29-1 and TRBJ2-1; the match to TRBD2 covers 10 bases. V was clipped by 0 bases and J by 5 bases; unmatched bases: 4. Germline V CDR1 and CDR2: SQVTM, ANQGSEA. This CDR3 spans 15 amino acids. CDR3 region: CSVEDPAGGDNEQFF. In DNA form, the CDR3 reads TGCAGCGTTGAAGATCCAGCGGGAGGGGACAATGAGCAGTTCTTC.

The CDR3: CASSPWDFYEQYF. In nucleotides, the CDR3 is TGTGCCAGCAGCCCCTGGGACTTCTACGAGCAGTACTTC. The rearrangement links TRBV7-9 to TRBJ2-7; possible D gene TRBD2, 6 bases. Germline assignment: CDR1 SEHNR and CDR2 FQNEAQ (reference sequence). The V end was cut by 5 bases, the J end by 3 bases, with 11 bases between. The CDR3 extends over 13 amino acids.